The T cell receptor (beta chain) under discussion was sequenced for a study of blood T cell repertoires in COVID-19 (dated by TCRdb to about 2020). General notes on the study: Collaborator samples came from the United States, Italy and Spain and covered acute and convalescent phases of COVID-19. The prospective study material was composed of cDNA or gDNA derived from T cells, B-cell-depleted T cells, or PBMCs. Subjects who had been exposed to COVID-19, were actively infected with it, or had recovered from it provided the deeply sampled blood TCRbeta repertoires that made up the dataset. The repertoires were released in a freely available public database intended as a resource for research on the immune response to SARS-CoV-2. The samples were drawn from the first 160 participants of the ongoing ImmuneRACE study and from 1,254 subjects provided by 6 global collaborators. A de-identified subject ID, COVID-19 status, age in years and sex were almost always included in the sample metadata. HLA class I and class II types, where available, came from metadata supplied by the sample provider rather than from assay-based typing.

With respect to this clone: Its antigen is still unknown. No per-base quality is available; no much larger clone lies one base away.

TCRbeta CDR3 regions were amplified from genomic DNA using the immunoSEQ Assay, a bias-controlled multiplex PCR. In the authors' own workflow: Nucleated cell counts per sample were estimated from amplification of reference gene primers within the assay. Sequence reads were collapsed and filtered to measure the absolute abundance of every unique TCRbeta CDR3 rearrangement. Productive Simpson clonality was computed per sample as the square root of Simpson's diversity index over productive rearrangements. TCRdb obtained this table from immuneACCESS and retained in-frame rearrangements with V and J assigned. These tables miss some clones; where compared with another copy, unresolved V genes account for less than half of the shortfall, and the remainder is unexplained. V and J calls and clone size are those listed in that table; D and trimming were worked out from the DNA. The sample table contains about 44,000 clones; only one count was recorded for roughly 84% of them. The ten largest account for about 4% of the sample.

Each collaborating institution followed its own protocols to collect whole blood in K2EDTA tubes. For TCRbeta analysis, collaborators shipped samples in one of three forms: frozen whole blood, isolated PBMCs, or DNA extracted from either of those sample types. Broader findings and caveats from the paper: The quantity of clinical and demographic metadata differed by source and by participant and was supplied without curation.

The receptor's source is a woman aged 70-85 years with acute or convalescent COVID-19. Sequenced input: peripheral blood.

The DNA is TGTGCCAGCAGTTTATCTTCGGACAGGGTCTACGAGCAGTACTTC. Translated, it reads CASSLSSDRVYEQYF. The chain links TRBV27 with TRBJ2-7; TRBD1 aligns with 8 central bases. The V end gives up 0 bases and the J end 3 bases, leaving 4 bases in the junction not matched to a gene. CDR1 and CDR2 (MNHEY, SMNVEV) derive from the germline V gene (reference sequence). Spanning cysteine to phenylalanine, the CDR3 consists of 15 amino acids. Only the CDR3 region is kept as DNA, spanning 45 bases read in frame from base 1.